This T cell receptor (beta chain) emerged from a study of radiation and T cells in renal cell carcinoma. Sample treatment: 15 Gy SBRT to primary tumor, nephrectomy 4 weeks later. This clone was picked up a small number of times. CDR1 and CDR2 (germline): MNHEY, SVGAGI. CDR3 size: 15 residues. With 4 bases clipped from V and 4 bases from J, the junction kept 5 bases outside the gene matches. Repertoires were generated with immunoSEQ multiplex PCR, while TCRdb's copy carries only in-frame clones and drops some. The sample lists around 13,000 clones; around 35% were seen once. The sequence was collected from a man aged 60 to 69 with renal cell carcinoma. The chain has TRBV6-5 and TRBJ2-3; 10 nucleotides line up with TRBD1. The sequenced sample was tumor tissue, obtained from a patient whose treatment included radiotherapy and nephrectomy. The CDR3 region is CASSSTGGGSDTQYF. CDR3 coding DNA: TGTGCCAGCAGTTCGACAGGGGGCGGGTCAGATACGCAGTATTTT.